This paragraph covers one T cell receptor (beta chain) sequence. Its binding antigen is unknown. There are no base qualities to consult, and no much larger clone falls within one base. V is pared back by 2 bases and J by 4 bases, with 11 bases lying between the germline termini. The CDR3 numbers 15 residues from cysteine through phenylalanine. Solely the CDR3 DNA is kept, with 45 bases framed from the first base. CDR1 and CDR2, looked up from the germline V gene, are MNHEY and SVGAGI. Library preparation employed PCR. The sequencer was an Illumina HiSeq 2500. To normalize quantification of the TCRbeta repertoire, the TCR libraries were built with molecular barcoding that relied on unique molecular identifiers. TCRdb handled the public reads itself, with Q25 trimming in fastp and clone calling in MiXCR, and kept productive beta chains. Identical CDR3 protein sequences are pooled into one entry, listed with their most common genes and DNA. This sample is represented by over 150,000 distinct CDR3 sequences; 14% to 15% of them were singletons. The top ten constitute around 13% of the sample.

This sample was included in a study of T-cell reconstitution after alpha-beta-depleted transplantation in children (dated by TCRdb to 2016 to 2017). As for the study more broadly: Using TCR repertoire profiling, the study quantitatively followed how T-cell immune reconstitution unfolded in children after TCRalphabeta/CD19-depleted allogeneic hematopoietic cell transplantation.

The V and J genes are TRBV6-5 and TRBJ2-2; no D gene can be assigned with confidence. This clonotype originated in a human donor who donated a stem cell graft to a child with acute lymphoblastic leukemia. Specimen: PBMCs from the stem cell graft donor, collected from the stem cell graft. The CDR3 reads CASSYVVSSTGELFF. The DNA is as follows: TGTGCCAGCAGTTACGTCGTTAGCAGCACCGGGGAGCTGTTTTTT.